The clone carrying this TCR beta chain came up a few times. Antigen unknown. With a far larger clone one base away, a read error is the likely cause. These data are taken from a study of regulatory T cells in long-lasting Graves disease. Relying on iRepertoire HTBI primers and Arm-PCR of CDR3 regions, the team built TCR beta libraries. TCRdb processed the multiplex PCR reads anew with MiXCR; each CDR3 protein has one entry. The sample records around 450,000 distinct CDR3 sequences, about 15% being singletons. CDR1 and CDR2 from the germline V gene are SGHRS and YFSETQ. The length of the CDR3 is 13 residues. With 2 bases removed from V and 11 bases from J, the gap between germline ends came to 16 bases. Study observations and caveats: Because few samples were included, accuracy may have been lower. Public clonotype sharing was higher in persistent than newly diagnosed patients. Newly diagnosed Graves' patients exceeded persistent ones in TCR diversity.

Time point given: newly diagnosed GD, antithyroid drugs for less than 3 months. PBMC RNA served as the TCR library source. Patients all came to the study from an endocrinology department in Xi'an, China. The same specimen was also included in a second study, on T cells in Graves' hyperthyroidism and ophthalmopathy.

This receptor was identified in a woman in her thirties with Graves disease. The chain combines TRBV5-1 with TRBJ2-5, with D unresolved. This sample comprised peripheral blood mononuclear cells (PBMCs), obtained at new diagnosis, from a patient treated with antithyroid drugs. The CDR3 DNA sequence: TGCGCCAGCAGCTTACTACCTGGCAATGAGCAGTACTTC. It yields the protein CASSLLPGNEQYF.